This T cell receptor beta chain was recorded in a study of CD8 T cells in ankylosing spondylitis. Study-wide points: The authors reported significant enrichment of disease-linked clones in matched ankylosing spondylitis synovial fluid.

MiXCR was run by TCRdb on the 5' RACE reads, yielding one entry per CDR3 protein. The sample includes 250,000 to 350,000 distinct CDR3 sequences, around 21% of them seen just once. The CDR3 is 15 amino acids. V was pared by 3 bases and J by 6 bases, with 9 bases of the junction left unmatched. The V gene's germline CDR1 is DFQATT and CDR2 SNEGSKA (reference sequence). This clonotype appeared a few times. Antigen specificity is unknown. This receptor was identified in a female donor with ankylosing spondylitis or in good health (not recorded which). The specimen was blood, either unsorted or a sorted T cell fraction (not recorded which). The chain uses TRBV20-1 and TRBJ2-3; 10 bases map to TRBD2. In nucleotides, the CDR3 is TGCAGTGCTAGCGGAGCCCCTAGCGGGAGTGATACGCAGTATTTT. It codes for CSASGAPSGSDTQYF.